This TCR beta chain was observed in a study of shared clonotypes between healthy human individuals. On this clone: The antigen remains unidentified.

This CDR3 contains 14 residues. The V gene's germline CDR1 is MDHEN and CDR2 SYDVKM. Between the trimmed V and J ends, which lost 7 bases and 2 bases, there was a span of 15 bases. Data came from immunoSEQ multiplex PCR; TCRdb stores just in-frame clones and leaves some out. The profile shows some 2 million clones, about 95% of them singletons. Study observations and caveats: The diversity represented, both genetic and in exposure history, was limited by few donors. Several donors shared 5% to 5.5% of their naive CD4 clonotypes.

V usage is TRBV28 and J usage is TRBJ2-7; D tentatively reads TRBD1 or TRBD2 (5 bases each). Sequenced material: naive CD4+ T cells sorted from blood. Documented subset: CD45RA+ positively selected. This clonotype originated in a man aged 18-30 years in good health. CDR3 bases: TGTGCCAGCAAACAGGAGAGGGTGACCTACGAGCAGTACTTC. Translating gives CASKQERVTYEQYF.